Sequencing of this T cell receptor beta chain was carried out in a study of blood T cell repertoires in COVID-19. Study-level background: The United States, Italy and Spain were the sources of the acute and convalescent COVID-19 samples. Nucleic acid was either cDNA or gDNA, and it came from T cells, B-cell-depleted T cells, or PBMCs.

Source study methods: Reference gene primers were amplified, and this amplification served to estimate nucleated cell counts. Here immunoSEQ multiplex PCR was the method, and the copy in TCRdb shows in-frame clones only, minus some. That table supplies the V and J calls and clone size; D and trimming were determined from the DNA. Of about 220,000 clones in the sample, around 83% were seen once. Germline V gives CDR1 MDHEN, CDR2 SYDVKM. The CDR3 runs to 13 residues. V gave up 6 bases and J gave up 7 bases, with 10 bases separating them. The sample taken for sequencing was peripheral blood. V gene TRBV28 combines with J gene TRBJ1-6; D uncertain. The sequence was collected from a man over 45 who had recovered from COVID-19. The CDR3 region is CASRRGPNSPLHF. CDR3 bases: TGTGCCAGCAGGCGAGGGCCGAATTCACCCCTCCACTTT.